Sequencing of this TCR beta chain was carried out in a study of shared clonotypes between healthy human individuals. In this sample, this clone turned up once. Assay: immunoSEQ multiplex PCR; the TCRdb copy retains only in-frame clones and omits some. The sample holds about half a million clones, about 85% seen once. Trimming at V came to 0 bases and at J to 5 bases, leaving 7 bases not matched to a gene. Per the germline V gene, CDR1 is SGHKS and CDR2 is YYEKEE (reference sequence). CDR3 size: 15 residues. This sequence originates from a woman between 40 and 55 years old in good health. Some clones in this sample may be carry-over from other donors' samples. The V gene is TRBV5-5, the J gene TRBJ1-2, with 7 bases that match TRBD1. Sequenced material: PBMCs. Here the CDR3 DNA reads TGTGCCAGCAGCTTGGGCGGGGGACAGTTTTATGGCTACACCTTC. Residues: CASSLGGGQFYGYTF.